The clone carrying this T cell receptor (beta chain) was counted a single time. The CDR3 has 11 amino acids. V gave up 11 bases and J gave up 6 bases, with 12 bases separating them. Germline V CDR1 and CDR2: MNHEY, SVGAGI. This specimen belongs to a study of cytomegalovirus exposure and HLA in healthy donors. Here immunoSEQ multiplex PCR was the method, and the copy in TCRdb shows in-frame clones only, minus some. This table holds 110,000 or so clones, roughly 90% found once. The source is a woman younger than 35 in good health and CMV-seronegative. Sequencing input: PBMCs. V gene TRBV6-5 combines with J gene TRBJ2-3; D gene unclear. CDR3 in amino acids: CAASIGDTQYF. The CDR3 bases are TGTGCCGCCTCGATTGGCGATACGCAGTATTTT.